This TCR beta chain originates from a study of T cell responses to AZD1222 COVID-19 vaccine. Turning to the study itself: Pooling covered second doses at about 4 or about 12 weeks.

This CDR3 comprises 13 residues. Trimming pared 0 bases from V and 9 bases from J, leaving 11 bases between. Germline V gene data show CDR1 as LGHNA and CDR2 as YSLEER. TCRdb's copy holds only in-frame clones and misses some; the assay was immunoSEQ multiplex PCR. The sample has 150,000 or so clones; about 91% are singletons. Study findings and constraints: The reported proportion of spike-specific TCRs targeting unmutated variant regions was nearly half.

Notes on this clone: Its specificity is not known.

This material consisted of peripheral blood, taken on day 0 of AZD1222 vaccination. The J gene is TRBJ2-5, the V gene TRBV4-3; no firm D call. This TCR derives from an adult in good health. The CDR3 DNA reads TGCGCCAGCAGCCAAGAATCCGACCTTCCCCAGTACTTC. Encoded protein: CASSQESDLPQYF.